This T cell receptor (beta chain) was obtained from a study of sequential checkpoint blockade in melanoma. Study context: Patients were randomized 1:1 to nivolumab-then-ipilimumab or ipilimumab-then-nivolumab first-line. Maintenance nivolumab came after either treatment sequence.

The CDR3 spans 12 residues. Trimming took off 0 bases at V and 8 bases at J, with 10 bases between the two ends. CDR1 SQVTM and CDR2 ANQGSEA come from the germline V gene. The treatment here: randomized to nivolumab then ipilimumab (arm A) or the reverse (arm B). DNA-damaging chemotherapy had not been given to any patient beforehand. PBMC sorting kept live CD3+CD8+ cells without CD19 or CD56. TCRdb's table, derived via immunoSEQ multiplex PCR, lists solely in-frame clones and lacks some. Among tens of thousands of clones listed, approximately 91% were seen once. The gene calls are TRBV29-1 and TRBJ1-2, with D possibly TRBD1 on 6 matching bases. This receptor was obtained from a human donor with melanoma. The sequencing here drew on CD8+ T cells sorted from blood (inferred from file names), taken from a patient given nivolumab and ipilimumab in sequence. The CDR3 here is CSVEDRGKGYTF. The DNA of the CDR3 is TGCAGCGTTGAAGACAGGGGAAAAGGCTACACCTTC.